This T cell receptor beta chain came from a study of CD8+ T cells in alopecia areata. Details on this clone: What it binds is not known.

Germline CDR1 and CDR2: SGHDT and YYEEEE. The CDR3 contains 16 residues. Trimming removed 1 base from V and 4 bases from J; junction bases left unmatched: 6. Following extraction, RNA underwent reverse transcription to cDNA, which served as the sequencing template. The assay was immunoSEQ multiplex PCR, and TCRdb's table has in-frame clones only and misses some. The repertoire has around 100,000 clones, around 59% of them found once; the top ten carry about 8.8%. The study, taken as a whole, reports: Clonality exceeded that of normal scalp in lesional scalp, most notably in alopecia totalis/universalis. Unlike in mice, where it was clearer, TCR sharing across patients was less clear, possibly HLA-related. Scalp sample sequencing also detects resident alphabeta T cells of normal skin.

The specimen sequenced was CD4+ T cells sorted from blood. This sequence joins TRBV5-6 and TRBJ2-7, with 12 bases matching TRBD2. This receptor was taken from a human donor in good health. The DNA for the CDR3 is TGTGCCAGCAGCTTGTTATGGACTAGCGGGGCGTACGAGCAGTACTTC. It translates to CASSLLWTSGAYEQYF.